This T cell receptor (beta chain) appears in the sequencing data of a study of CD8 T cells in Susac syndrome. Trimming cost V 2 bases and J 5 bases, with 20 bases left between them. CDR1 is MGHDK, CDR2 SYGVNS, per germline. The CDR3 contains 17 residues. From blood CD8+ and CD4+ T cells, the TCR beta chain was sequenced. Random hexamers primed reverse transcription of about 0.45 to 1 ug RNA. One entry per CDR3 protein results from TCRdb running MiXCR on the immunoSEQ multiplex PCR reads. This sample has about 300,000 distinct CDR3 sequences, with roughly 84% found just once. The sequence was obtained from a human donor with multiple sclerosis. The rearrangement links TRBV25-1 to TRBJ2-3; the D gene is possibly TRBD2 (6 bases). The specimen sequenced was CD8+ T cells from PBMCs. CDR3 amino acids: CASSESQGGPTGDTQYF. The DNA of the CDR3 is TGTGCCAGCAGTGAAAGTCAGGGAGGCCCTACTGGAGATACGCAGTATTTT. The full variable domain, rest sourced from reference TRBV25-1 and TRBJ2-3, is EADIYQTPRYLVIGTGKKITLECSQTMGHDKMYWYQQDPGMELHLIHYSYGVNSTEKGDLSSESTVSRIRTEHFPLTLESARPSHTSQYLCASSESQGGPTGDTQYFGPGTRLTVL.